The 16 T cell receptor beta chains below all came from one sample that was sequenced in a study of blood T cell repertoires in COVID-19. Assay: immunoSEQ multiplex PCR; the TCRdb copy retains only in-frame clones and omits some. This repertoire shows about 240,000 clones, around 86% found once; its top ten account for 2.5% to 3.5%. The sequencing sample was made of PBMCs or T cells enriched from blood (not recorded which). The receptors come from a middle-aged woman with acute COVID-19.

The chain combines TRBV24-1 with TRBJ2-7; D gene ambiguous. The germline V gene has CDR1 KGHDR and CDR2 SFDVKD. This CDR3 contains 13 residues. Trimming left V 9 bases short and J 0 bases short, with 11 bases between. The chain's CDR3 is CATSTRSSYEQYF. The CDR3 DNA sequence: TGTGCCACCTCGACGAGGAGCTCCTACGAGCAGTACTTC.

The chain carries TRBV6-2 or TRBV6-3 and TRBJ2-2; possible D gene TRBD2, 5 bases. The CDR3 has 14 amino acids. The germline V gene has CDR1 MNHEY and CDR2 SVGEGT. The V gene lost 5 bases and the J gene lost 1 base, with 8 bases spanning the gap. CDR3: CASSLGRNTGELFF. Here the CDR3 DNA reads TGTGCCAGCAGTCTAGGGAGGAACACCGGGGAGCTGTTTTTT.

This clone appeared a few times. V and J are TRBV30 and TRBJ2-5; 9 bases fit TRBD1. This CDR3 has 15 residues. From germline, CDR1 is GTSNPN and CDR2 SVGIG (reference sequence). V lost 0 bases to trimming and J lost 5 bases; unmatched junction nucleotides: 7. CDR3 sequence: CAWSVPDRGEETQYF. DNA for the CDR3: TGTGCCTGGAGTGTACCGGACAGGGGCGAGGAGACCCAGTACTTC.

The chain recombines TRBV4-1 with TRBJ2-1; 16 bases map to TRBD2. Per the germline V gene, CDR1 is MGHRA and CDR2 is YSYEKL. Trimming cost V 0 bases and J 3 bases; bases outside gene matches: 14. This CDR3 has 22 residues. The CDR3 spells CASSQEAGTSGRALFIYNEQFF. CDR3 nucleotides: TGCGCCAGCAGCCAAGAGGCGGGGACTAGCGGGAGGGCCCTATTCATCTACAATGAGCAGTTCTTC.

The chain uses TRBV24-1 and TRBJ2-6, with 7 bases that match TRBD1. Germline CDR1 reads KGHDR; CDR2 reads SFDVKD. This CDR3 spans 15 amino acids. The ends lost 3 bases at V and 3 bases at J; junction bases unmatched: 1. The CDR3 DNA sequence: TGTGCCACCAGTGATACAGGGGTTGGGGCCAACGTCCTGACTTTC. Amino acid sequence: CATSDTGVGANVLTF.

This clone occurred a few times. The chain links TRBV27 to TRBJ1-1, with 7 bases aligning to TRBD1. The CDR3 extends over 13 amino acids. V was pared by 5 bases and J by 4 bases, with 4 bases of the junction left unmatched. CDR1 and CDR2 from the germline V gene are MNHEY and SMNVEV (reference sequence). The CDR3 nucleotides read TGTGCCAGCAGTCTCTCAGGGGGCACTGAAGCTTTCTTT. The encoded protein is CASSLSGGTEAFF.

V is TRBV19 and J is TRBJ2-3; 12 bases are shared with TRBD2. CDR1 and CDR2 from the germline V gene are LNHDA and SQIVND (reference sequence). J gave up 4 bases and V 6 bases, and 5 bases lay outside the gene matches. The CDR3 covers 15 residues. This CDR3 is CASRTSGRGPDTQYF. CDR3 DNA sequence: TGTGCCAGTAGGACTAGCGGGAGAGGCCCAGATACGCAGTATTTT. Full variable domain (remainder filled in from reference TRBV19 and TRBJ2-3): DGGITQSPKYLFRKEGQNVTLSCEQNLNHDAMYWYRQDPGQGLRLIYYSQIVNDFQKGDIAEGYSVSREKKESFPLTVTSAQKNPTAFYLCASRTSGRGPDTQYFGPGTRLTVL.

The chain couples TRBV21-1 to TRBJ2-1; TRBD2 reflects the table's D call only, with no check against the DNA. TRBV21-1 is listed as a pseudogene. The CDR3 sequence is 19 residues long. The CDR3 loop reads CASSKPGTSGTSSYNEQFF. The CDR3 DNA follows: TGTGCCAGCAGCAAGCCCGGGACTAGCGGTACAAGCTCCTACAATGAGCAGTTCTTC.

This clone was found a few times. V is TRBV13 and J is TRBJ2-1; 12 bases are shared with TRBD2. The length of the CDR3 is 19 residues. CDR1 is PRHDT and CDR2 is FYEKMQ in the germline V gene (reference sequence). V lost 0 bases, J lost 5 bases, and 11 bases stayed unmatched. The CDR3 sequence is CASSLGLLASGRVNNEQFF. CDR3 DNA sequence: TGTGCCAGCAGCTTAGGCCTCCTGGCTAGCGGGAGGGTTAACAATGAGCAGTTCTTC.

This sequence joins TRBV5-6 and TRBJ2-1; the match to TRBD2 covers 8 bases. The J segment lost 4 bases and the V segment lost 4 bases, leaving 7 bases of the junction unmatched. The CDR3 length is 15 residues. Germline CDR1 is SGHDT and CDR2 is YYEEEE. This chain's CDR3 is CASSRDLAGYNEQFF. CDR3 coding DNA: TGTGCCAGCAGCAGAGATCTAGCGGGTTACAATGAGCAGTTCTTC.

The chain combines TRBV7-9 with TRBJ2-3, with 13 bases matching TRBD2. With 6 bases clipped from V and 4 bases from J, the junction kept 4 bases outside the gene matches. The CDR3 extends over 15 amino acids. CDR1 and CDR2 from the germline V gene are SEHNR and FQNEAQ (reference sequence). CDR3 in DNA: TGTGCCAGCAGTCGGACTAGCGGGAGCCCAGATACGCAGTATTTT. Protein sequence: CASSRTSGSPDTQYF.

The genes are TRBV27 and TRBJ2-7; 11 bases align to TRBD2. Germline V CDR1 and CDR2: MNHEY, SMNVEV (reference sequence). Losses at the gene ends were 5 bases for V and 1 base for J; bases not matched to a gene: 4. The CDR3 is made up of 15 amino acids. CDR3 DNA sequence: TGTGCCAGCAGTGTAACTAGCGGGAGTTCCTACGAGCAGTACTTC. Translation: CASSVTSGSSYEQYF.

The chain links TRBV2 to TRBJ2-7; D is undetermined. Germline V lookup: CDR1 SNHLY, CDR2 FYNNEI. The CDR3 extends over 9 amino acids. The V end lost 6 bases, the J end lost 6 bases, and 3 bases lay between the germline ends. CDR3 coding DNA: TGTGCCAGCAGCCTCGAGCAGTACTTC. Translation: CASSLEQYF.

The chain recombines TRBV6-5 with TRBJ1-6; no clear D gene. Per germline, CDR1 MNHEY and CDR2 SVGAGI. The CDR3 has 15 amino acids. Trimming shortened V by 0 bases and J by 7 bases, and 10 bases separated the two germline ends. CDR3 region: CASSYSAGRNSPLHF. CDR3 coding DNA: TGTGCCAGCAGTTACTCGGCAGGTCGCAATTCACCCCTCCACTTT.

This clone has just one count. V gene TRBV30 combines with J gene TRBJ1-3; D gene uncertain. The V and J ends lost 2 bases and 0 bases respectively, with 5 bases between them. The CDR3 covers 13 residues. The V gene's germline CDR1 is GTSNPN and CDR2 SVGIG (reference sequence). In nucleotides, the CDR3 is TGTGCCTGGAGTCCTTTCTCTGGAAACACCATATATTTT. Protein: CAWSPFSGNTIYF. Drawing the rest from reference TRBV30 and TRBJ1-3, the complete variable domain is SQTIHQWPATLVQPVGSPLSLECTVEGTSNPNLYWYRQAAGRGLQLLFYSVGIGQISSEVPQNLSASRPQDRQFILSSKKLLLSDSGFYLCAWSPFSGNTIYFGEGSWLTVV.

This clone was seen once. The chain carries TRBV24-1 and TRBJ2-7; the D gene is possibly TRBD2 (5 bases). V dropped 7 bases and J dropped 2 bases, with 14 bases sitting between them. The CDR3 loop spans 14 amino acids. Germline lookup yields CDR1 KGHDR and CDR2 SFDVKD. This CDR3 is CATSPGVLPYEQYF. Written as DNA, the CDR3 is TGTGCCACCAGCCCCGGGGTGCTCCCCTACGAGCAGTACTTC.